The source of this T cell receptor (beta chain) is a study of blood T cell repertoires in COVID-19. At the level of the study: Sources were T cells, B-cell-depleted T cells, or PBMCs; the material itself was cDNA or gDNA.

This clone was recorded only once. Germline CDR1 reads MNHEY; CDR2 reads SVGEGT. V lost 2 bases to trimming and J lost 10 bases; unmatched junction nucleotides: 1. This CDR3 spans 13 amino acids. The method was immunoSEQ multiplex PCR; TCRdb's version includes in-frame clones alone and lacks a portion of them. Among some 150,000 clones listed, roughly 89% were seen once. The sequenced material came from peripheral blood. This TCR derives from a human donor in a cohort sampled during active COVID-19. The J gene is TRBJ1-6, the V gene TRBV6-2 or TRBV6-3; 8 bases map to TRBD1. The CDR3 loop reads CASSYDRGSPLHF. CDR3 DNA sequence: TGTGCCAGCAGTTACGACAGGGGCTCACCCCTCCACTTT.